A selection of T cell receptor beta chains follows, all from one sample in a study of blood T cell repertoires in COVID-19. Using immunoSEQ multiplex PCR, the repertoire was profiled, and TCRdb retains in-frame clones only, with some absent. Of around 400,000 clones detected, more than 85% appear once; the ten largest clones hold 0.86%. Sample: PBMCs or T cells enriched from blood (not recorded which). The receptors were sampled from a woman in her forties who had been exposed to COVID-19. Each CDR3 is given with its conserved first and last residue. D genes are given only for firm matches. Some rows mark clone size as missing; the rest say once, few, many or name a class of expanded clone.

TRBV12-3/TRBV12-4	.	TRBJ2-7	.	CASSPEGLYEQYF	TGTGCCAGCAGCCCCGAGGGACTCTACGAGCAGTACTTC
TRBV29-1	.	TRBJ2-1	.	CSACGYPGNEQFF	TGCAGCGCCTGCGGCTACCCGGGGAATGAGCAGTTCTTC
TRBV4-1	TRBD2	TRBJ2-5	.	CASRREAGGPVETQYF	TGCGCCAGCAGACGCGAAGCGGGAGGGCCTGTCGAGACCCAGTACTTC
TRBV7-9	TRBD2	TRBJ2-2	.	CALASGRNTGELFF	TGTGCCCTGGCGAGCGGGAGGAACACCGGGGAGCTGTTTTTT
TRBV4-3	.	TRBJ2-1	once	CASSHTWTTTTRAWNEQFF	TGCGCCAGCAGCCACACCTGGACTACTACTACCCGCGCTTGGAATGAGCAGTTCTTC
TRBV7-2	.	TRBJ1-6	.	CASSPLGMRDFPNNSPLHF	TGTGCCAGCAGCCCCTTGGGAATGAGGGACTTCCCGAATAATTCACCCCTCCACTTT
TRBV4-2	TRBD2	TRBJ2-3	.	CASSHEPLAGGHTDTQYF	TGTGCCAGCAGCCATGAACCACTAGCGGGGGGGCACACAGATACGCAGTATTTT
TRBV5-8	TRBD1	TRBJ2-5	.	CASSYGQGMETQYF	TGTGCCAGCAGCTATGGACAGGGGATGGAGACCCAGTACTTC
TRBV6-5	TRBD2	TRBJ2-5	.	CASSYSSGRETQYF	TGTGCCAGCAGTTACAGCAGCGGGAGAGAGACCCAGTACTTC
TRBV7-6	.	TRBJ1-1	once	CASSPPSGVAFF	TGTGCCAGCAGCCCCCCATCGGGAGTCGCTTTCTTT
TRBV6-5	TRBD1	TRBJ1-2	.	CASSPRTGDYGYTF	TGTGCCAGCAGTCCGCGGACAGGGGACTATGGCTACACCTTC
TRBV5-1	.	TRBJ1-1	.	CASSGGENTEAFF	TGCGCCAGCAGCGGAGGGGAGAACACTGAAGCTTTCTTT
TRBV18	.	TRBJ2-2	.	CASSPYSTGELFF	TGTGCCAGCTCACCTTACAGCACCGGGGAGCTGTTTTTT
TRBV5-1	TRBD2	TRBJ2-7	.	CASSLGSGGEREQYF	TGCGCCAGCAGCTTGGGTAGCGGGGGGGAACGCGAGCAGTACTTC
TRBV18	TRBD2	TRBJ2-5	once	CASSPRASGGEETQYF	TGTGCCAGCTCACCACGGGCTAGCGGGGGGGAAGAGACCCAGTACTTC
TRBV6-2/TRBV6-3	TRBD1	TRBJ1-3	.	CASSARDRSFGNTIYF	TGTGCCAGCAGTGCTCGGGACAGGAGTTTTGGAAACACCATATATTTT
TRBV6-1	.	TRBJ1-5	.	CASSDLPGPQHF	TGTGCCAGCAGTGATCTCCCAGGGCCCCAGCATTTT
TRBV15	TRBD1	TRBJ1-1	.	CATSPPGGMNTEAFF	TGTGCCACCAGCCCCCCAGGGGGGATGAACACTGAAGCTTTCTTT
TRBV6-5	TRBD1	TRBJ1-1	.	CASEPGQGLDTEAFF	TGTGCCAGCGAACCCGGACAGGGGTTGGACACTGAAGCTTTCTTT
TRBV7-8	.	TRBJ2-2	.	CASSPGRAGNTGELFF	TGTGCCAGCAGCCCTGGGCGGGCGGGAAACACCGGGGAGCTGTTTTTT